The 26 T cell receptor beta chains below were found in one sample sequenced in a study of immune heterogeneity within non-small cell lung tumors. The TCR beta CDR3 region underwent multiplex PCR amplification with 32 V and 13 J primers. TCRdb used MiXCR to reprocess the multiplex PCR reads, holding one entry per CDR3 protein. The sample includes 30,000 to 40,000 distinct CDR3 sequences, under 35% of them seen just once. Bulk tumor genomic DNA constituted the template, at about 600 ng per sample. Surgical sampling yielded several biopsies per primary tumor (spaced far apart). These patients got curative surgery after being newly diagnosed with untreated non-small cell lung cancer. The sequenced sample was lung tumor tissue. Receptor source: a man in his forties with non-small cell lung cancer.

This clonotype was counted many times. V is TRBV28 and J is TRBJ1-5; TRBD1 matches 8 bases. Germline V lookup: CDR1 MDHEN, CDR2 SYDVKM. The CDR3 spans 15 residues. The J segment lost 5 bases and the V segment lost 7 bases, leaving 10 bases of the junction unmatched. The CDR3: CASTQGQGGYQPQHF. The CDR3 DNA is TGTGCCAGCACCCAAGGACAGGGTGGGTATCAGCCCCAGCATTTT.

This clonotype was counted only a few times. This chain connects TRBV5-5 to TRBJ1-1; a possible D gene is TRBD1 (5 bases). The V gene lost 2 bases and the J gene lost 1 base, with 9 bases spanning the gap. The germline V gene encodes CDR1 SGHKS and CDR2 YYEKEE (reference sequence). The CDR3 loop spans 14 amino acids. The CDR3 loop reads CASSLRGANTEAFF. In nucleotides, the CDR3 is TGTGCCAGCAGCTTACGAGGGGCGAACACTGAAGCTTTCTTT. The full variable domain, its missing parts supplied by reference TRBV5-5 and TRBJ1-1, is DAGVTQSPTHLIKTRGQQVTLRCSPISGHKSVSWYQQVLGQGPQFIFQYYEKEERGRGNFPDRFSARQFPNYSSELNVNALLLGDSALYLCASSLRGANTEAFFGQGTRLTVV.

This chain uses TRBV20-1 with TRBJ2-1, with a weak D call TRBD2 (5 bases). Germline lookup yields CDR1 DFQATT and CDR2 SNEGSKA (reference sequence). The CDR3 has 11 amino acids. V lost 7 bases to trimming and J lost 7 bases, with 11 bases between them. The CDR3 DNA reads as TGCAGTGTCAGCGGCTTTAATGAGCAGTTCTTC. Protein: CSVSGFNEQFF.

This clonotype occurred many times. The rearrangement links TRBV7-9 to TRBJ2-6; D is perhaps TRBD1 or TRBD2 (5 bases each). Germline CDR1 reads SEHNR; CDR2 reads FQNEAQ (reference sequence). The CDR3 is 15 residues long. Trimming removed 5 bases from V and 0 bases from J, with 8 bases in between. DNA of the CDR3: TGTGCCAGCAGCCCTGGGGGCTCTGGGGCCAACGTCCTGACTTTC. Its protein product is CASSPGGSGANVLTF.

CDR3 DNA: TGCAGTGCTGCCTCAGGGGGCGCAGGGAATCAGCCCCAGCATTTT. It specifies CSAASGGAGNQPQHF. The rearrangement uses TRBV20-1 and TRBJ1-5; TRBD1 matches at 8 bases. Germline values: CDR1 DFQATT, CDR2 SNEGSKA (reference sequence). Germline trimming cut 5 bases from V and 4 bases from J; bases unmatched to any gene: 10. The CDR3 runs 15 residues.

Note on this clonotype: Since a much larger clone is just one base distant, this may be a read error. Here the CDR3 DNA reads TGTGCCAGAAGCCCCGGCGGGGGGCCCACAGATACGCAGTATTTT. As protein: CARSPGGGPTDTQYF. This rearrangement joins TRBV7-3 to TRBJ2-3, with 8 bases identical to TRBD2. This CDR3 region has 15 residues. The V gene's germline CDR1 is SGHTA and CDR2 FQGTGA. With 9 bases clipped from V and 2 bases from J, the junction kept 10 bases outside the gene matches.

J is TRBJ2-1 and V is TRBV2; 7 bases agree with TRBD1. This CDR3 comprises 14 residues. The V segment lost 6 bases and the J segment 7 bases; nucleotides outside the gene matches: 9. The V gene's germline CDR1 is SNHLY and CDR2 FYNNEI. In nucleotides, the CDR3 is TGTGCCAGCAGCAAAGGGGGCAGGGGGAATGAGCAGTTCTTC. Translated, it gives CASSKGGRGNEQFF.

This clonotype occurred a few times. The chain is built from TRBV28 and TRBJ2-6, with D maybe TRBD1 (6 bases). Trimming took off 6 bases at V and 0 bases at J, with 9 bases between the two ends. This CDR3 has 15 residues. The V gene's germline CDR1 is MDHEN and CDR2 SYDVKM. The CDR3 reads CASSQGGSGANVLTF. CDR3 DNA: TGTGCCAGCAGCCAAGGGGGCTCTGGGGCCAACGTCCTGACTTTC.

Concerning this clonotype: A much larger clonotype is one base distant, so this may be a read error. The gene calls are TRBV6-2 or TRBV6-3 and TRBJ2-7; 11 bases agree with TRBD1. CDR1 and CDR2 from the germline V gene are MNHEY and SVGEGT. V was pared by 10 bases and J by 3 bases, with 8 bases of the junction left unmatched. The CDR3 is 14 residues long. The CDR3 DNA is TGTGCCATCACTGGGACAGGGGGATTCTACGAGCAGTACTTC. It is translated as CAITGTGGFYEQYF.

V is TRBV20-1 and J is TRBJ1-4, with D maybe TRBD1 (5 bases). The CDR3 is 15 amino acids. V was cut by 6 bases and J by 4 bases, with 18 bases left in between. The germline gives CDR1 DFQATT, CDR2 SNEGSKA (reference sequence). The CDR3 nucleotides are TGCAGTGCGCCAACAGGTTTTGCCCTTAATGAAAAACTGTTTTTT. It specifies CSAPTGFALNEKLFF.

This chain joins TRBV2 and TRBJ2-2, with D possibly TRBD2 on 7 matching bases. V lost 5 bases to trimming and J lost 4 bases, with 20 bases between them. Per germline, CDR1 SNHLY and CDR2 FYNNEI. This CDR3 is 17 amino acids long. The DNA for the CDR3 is TGTGCCAGCAGTACCCATTTGGGGGGGCCGGTCACCGGGGAGCTGTTTTTT. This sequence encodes CASSTHLGGPVTGELFF.

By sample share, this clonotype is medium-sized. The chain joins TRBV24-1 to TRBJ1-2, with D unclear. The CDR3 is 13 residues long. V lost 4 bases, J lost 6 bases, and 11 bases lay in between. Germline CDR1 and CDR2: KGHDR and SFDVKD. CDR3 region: CATSDPGLNGYTF. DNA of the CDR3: TGTGCCACCAGTGACCCCGGACTTAATGGCTACACCTTC.

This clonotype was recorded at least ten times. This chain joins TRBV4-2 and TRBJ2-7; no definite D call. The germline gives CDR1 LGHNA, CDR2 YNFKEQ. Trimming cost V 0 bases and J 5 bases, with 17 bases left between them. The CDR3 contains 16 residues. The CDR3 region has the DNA TGTGCCAGCAGCCAAGATGGGCCCGGCCTTGAGGACGAGCAGTACTTC. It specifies CASSQDGPGLEDEQYF.

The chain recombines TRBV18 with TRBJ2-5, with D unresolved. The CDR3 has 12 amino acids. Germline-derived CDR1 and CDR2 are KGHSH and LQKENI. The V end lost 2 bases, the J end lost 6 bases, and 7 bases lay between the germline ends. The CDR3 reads CASSPGGQTQYF. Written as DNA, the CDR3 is TGTGCCAGCTCACCAGGTGGACAGACCCAGTACTTC.

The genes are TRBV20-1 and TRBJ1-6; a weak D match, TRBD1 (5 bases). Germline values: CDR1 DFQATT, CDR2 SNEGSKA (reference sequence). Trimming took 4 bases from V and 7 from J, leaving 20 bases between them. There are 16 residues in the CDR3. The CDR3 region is CSAIKEGSSGNSPLHF. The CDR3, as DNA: TGCAGTGCTATTAAAGAGGGGTCCTCGGGCAATTCACCCCTCCACTTT.

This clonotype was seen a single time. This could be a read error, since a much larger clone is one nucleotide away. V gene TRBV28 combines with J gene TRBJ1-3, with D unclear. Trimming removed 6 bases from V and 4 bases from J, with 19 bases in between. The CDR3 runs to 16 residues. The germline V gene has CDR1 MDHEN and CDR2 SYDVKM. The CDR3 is CASRGPLRAHGNTIYF. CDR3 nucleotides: TGTGCCAGCAGAGGCCCTCTTCGGGCACACGGAAACACCATATATTTT.

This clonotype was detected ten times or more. CDR3 DNA sequence: TGTGCCAGTAGTCCTGGGACAGGCGAAATACTTGAAGCTTTCTTT. Translated, it gives CASSPGTGEILEAFF. The chain employs TRBV19 and TRBJ1-1, with TRBD1 identical over 8 bases. CDR1 LNHDA and CDR2 SQIVND come from the germline V gene (reference sequence). CDR3 length equals 15 residues. With V trimmed by 5 bases and J by 7 bases, 12 bases remained unmatched.

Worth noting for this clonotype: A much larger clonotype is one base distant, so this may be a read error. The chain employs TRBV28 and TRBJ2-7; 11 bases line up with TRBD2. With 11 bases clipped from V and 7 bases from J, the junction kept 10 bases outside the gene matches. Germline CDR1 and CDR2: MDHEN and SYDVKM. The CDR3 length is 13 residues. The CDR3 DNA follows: TGTGCCGCAGCTTCTAGCGGGAGGTGGGAGCAGTACTTC. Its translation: CAAASSGRWEQYF.

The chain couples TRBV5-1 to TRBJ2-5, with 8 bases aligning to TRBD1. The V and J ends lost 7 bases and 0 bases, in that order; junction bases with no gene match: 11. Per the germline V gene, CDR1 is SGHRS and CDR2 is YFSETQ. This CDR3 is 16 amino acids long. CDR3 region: CASSPGTGGYQETQYF. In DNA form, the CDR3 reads TGCGCCAGCTCTCCCGGGACAGGAGGATACCAAGAGACCCAGTACTTC.

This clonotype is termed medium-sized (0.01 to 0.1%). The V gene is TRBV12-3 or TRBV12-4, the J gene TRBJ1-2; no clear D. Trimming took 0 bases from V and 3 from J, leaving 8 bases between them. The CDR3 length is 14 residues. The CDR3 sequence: CASSLAAKHYGYTF. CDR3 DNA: TGTGCCAGCAGTTTAGCAGCGAAGCACTATGGCTACACCTTC.

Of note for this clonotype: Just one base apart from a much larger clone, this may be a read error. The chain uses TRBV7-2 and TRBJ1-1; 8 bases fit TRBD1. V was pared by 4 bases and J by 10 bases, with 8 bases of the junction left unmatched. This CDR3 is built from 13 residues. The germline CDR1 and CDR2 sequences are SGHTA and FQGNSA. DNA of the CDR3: TGTGCCAGCAGCTCTGACAGGGGTAGTGTAGCTTTCTTT. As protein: CASSSDRGSVAFF.

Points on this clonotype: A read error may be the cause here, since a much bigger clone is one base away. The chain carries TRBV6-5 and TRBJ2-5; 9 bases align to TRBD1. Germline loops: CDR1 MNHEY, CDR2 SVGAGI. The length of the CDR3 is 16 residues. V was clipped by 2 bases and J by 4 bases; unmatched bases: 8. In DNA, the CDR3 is TGTGCCAGCAGTTACATGGTCGGACAGGGGAGAGAGACCCAGTACTTC. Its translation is CASSYMVGQGRETQYF.

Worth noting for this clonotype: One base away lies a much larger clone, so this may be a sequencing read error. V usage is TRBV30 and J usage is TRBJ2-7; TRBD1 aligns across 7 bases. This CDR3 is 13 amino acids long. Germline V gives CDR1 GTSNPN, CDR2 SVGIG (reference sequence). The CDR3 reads CVWSETGWGRQYF. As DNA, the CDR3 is TGTGTCTGGAGTGAGACAGGGTGGGGACGGCAGTACTTC.

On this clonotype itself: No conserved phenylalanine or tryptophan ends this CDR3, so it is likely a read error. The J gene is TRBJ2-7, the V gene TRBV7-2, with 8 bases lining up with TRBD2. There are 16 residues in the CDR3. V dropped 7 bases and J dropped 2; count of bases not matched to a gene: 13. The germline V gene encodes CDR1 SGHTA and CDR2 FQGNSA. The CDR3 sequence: CASIVTSGTGAYEQYL. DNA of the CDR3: TGTGCCAGCATCGTCACTAGCGGAACGGGAGCCTACGAGCAGTACTTG.

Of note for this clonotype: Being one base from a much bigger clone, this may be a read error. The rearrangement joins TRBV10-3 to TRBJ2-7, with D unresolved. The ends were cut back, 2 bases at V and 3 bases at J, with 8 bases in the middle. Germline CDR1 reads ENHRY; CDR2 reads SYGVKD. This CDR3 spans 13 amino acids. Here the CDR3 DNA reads TGTGCCATCAGTGAGGGGGTATACTACGAGCAGTACTTC. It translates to CAISEGVYYEQYF.

This CDR3 reads CASSSGGYTTDTQYF. CDR3 nucleotide sequence: TGCGCCAGCAGCTCGGGGGGATATACCACAGATACGCAGTATTTT. The chain carries TRBV5-1 and TRBJ2-3, with 7 bases identical to TRBD2. Looked up from germline, CDR1 is SGHRS and CDR2 is YFSETQ. There are 15 residues in the CDR3. Losses at the gene ends were 3 bases for V and 2 bases for J; bases not matched to a gene: 6.